Sequencing of this T cell receptor beta chain was carried out in a study of naive and memory T cell subsets. Points from the study as a whole: Naive and memory subsets had different power law exponents for TCR abundance.

In its sample, this clonotype was seen many times. The antigen is not known. An equimolar mix of two oligonucleotides served as the beta constant-region primer for TRBC1 and TRBC2. An oligonucleotide with the SP2 primer and a 12-nucleotide UMI was ligated to the cDNA 3' end. TCRdb recomputed calls from the UMI-ligation and nested PCR reads with MiXCR, one row per CDR3 protein. The sample consists of around 40,000 distinct CDR3 sequences, about an eighth of them appearing once. Trimming pared 3 bases from V and 2 bases from J, leaving 7 bases between. Germline CDR1 and CDR2: SNHLY and FYNNEI. The CDR3 runs to 13 residues.

The specimen sequenced was effector memory CD4+ T cells from blood. Noted subset: effector memory, CD45RA- CD27-. This TCR was sampled from a human donor in good health. The chain links TRBV2 to TRBJ2-5; D is undetermined. The CDR3 region is CASSETNQETQYF. The CDR3 bases are TGTGCCAGCAGTGAGACAAATCAAGAGACCCAGTACTTC.